The 4 T cell receptor beta chains below all came from one sample that was sequenced in a study of glioma-infiltrating T cells. Amplification of TCR alpha and beta CDR3 regions from RNA used iRepertoire nested multiplex PCR. TCRdb passed the multiplex PCR reads through MiXCR, listing each CDR3 protein once. The table has more than 110,000 distinct CDR3 sequences, about two fifths seen once. Sequenced material: glioma tissue, nonneoplastic brain tissue, or PBMCs (not recorded which). All receptors derive from a human donor with low-grade glioma or glioblastoma, undergoing nonglioma brain surgery, or in good health (not recorded which).

The V gene is TRBV15, the J gene TRBJ2-1; D is unclear. Germline loops: CDR1 LNHNV, CDR2 YYDKDF (reference sequence). Trimming removed 4 bases from V and 0 bases from J, with 10 bases in between. This CDR3 is built from 15 residues. CDR3 nucleotide sequence: TGTGCCACCAGCAACACCCTAAACTCCTACAATGAGCAGTTCTTC. Protein product: CATSNTLNSYNEQFF.

The sample holds a few counts of this clonotype. This chain joins TRBV7-2 and TRBJ2-5; D is uncertain. V was pared by 2 bases and J by 5 bases, with 12 bases between. The CDR3 length is 14 residues. CDR1 SGHTA and CDR2 FQGNSA come from the germline V gene. CDR3 loop: CASSLSDSQETQYF. The CDR3 DNA is TGTGCCAGCAGCTTATCAGATTCCCAGGAGACCCAGTACTTC.

The V call is TRBV7-3, the J call TRBJ2-3; a weak D match, TRBD1 (6 bases). Germline CDR1 is SGHTA and CDR2 is FQGTGA. The V and J ends lost 5 bases and 6 bases respectively, with 15 bases between them. This CDR3 spans 14 amino acids. CDR3 bases: TGTGCCAGCAGCAACCAAGGGGGTATGGATACGCAGTATTTT. It translates to CASSNQGGMDTQYF.

The chain carries TRBV2 and TRBJ2-3, with unresolved D. The V end lost 4 bases, the J end lost 0 bases, and 11 bases lay between the germline ends. The CDR3 length is 15 residues. The V gene's germline CDR1 is SNHLY and CDR2 FYNNEI. CDR3 protein: CASSAKQLSTDTQYF. CDR3 DNA: TGTGCCAGCAGTGCTAAACAGCTGAGCACAGATACGCAGTATTTT.